A selection of T cell receptor beta chains follows, all from one sample in a study of T cells in tuberculosis. Method: immunoSEQ multiplex PCR; TCRdb's copy keeps in-frame clones and lacks some. The sample lists approximately 100,000 clones; roughly 91% were seen once. Sequencing was carried out using CD1b-GMM tetramer-negative cells sorted from PBMCs. These receptors originate from an adult woman with latent tuberculosis. CDR3s include the opening cysteine and the closing phenylalanine or tryptophan. Fields, in order: clone size, V gene, J gene, D gene, CDR3 protein, CDR3 DNA. D genes are given only for firm matches. Size tells how often a clone was seen (once, few, many) or the class of an expanded clone, and some rows leave it out.

NA,TRBV2,TRBJ2-2,NA,CASSSYPGELFF,TGTGCCAGCAGCTCTTATCCCGGGGAGCTGTTTTTT
NA,TRBV11-2,TRBJ1-2,TRBD1,CASSPSRGQGLVDYGYTF,TGTGCCAGCAGCCCAAGTAGGGGACAGGGCCTAGTCGACTATGGCTACACCTTC
NA,TRBV4-2,TRBJ1-4,NA,CASSQEWNRVGEKLFF,TGTGCCAGCAGCCAAGAGTGGAACAGGGTCGGTGAAAAACTGTTTTTT
NA,TRBV2,TRBJ1-4,NA,CASMRVNEKLFF,TGTGCCAGCATGAGAGTTAATGAAAAACTGTTTTTT
NA,TRBV9,TRBJ2-1,TRBD1,CASSVGTGSHNEQFF,TGTGCCAGCAGCGTAGGGACAGGGAGTCACAATGAGCAGTTCTTC
NA,TRBV5-1,TRBJ2-1,NA,CASSLGRGNHNEQFF,TGCGCCAGCAGCTTGGGTAGGGGCAACCACAATGAGCAGTTCTTC
NA,TRBV15,TRBJ1-1,TRBD1,CATSRGRRGRGAMNTEAFF,TGTGCCACCAGCAGAGGCCGGCGCGGCAGGGGGGCTATGAACACTGAAGCTTTCTTT
NA,TRBV6-5,TRBJ2-1,TRBD1,CASSYDRDRRNEQFF,TGTGCCAGCAGTTACGACAGGGATCGACGCAATGAGCAGTTCTTC
NA,TRBV5-1,TRBJ2-7,TRBD2,CASSRGTRREQYF,TGCGCCAGCAGCCGGGGGACTAGGCGCGAGCAGTACTTC
NA,TRBV5-1,TRBJ1-2,TRBD1,CASSWRQGVNYGYTF,TGCGCCAGCAGCTGGAGACAGGGGGTTAACTATGGCTACACCTTC
NA,TRBV30,TRBJ1-6,NA,CAWSLRVSPLHF,TGTGCCTGGAGCCTTCGCGTCTCACCCCTCCACTTT
NA,TRBV6-5,TRBJ1-3,NA,CASSWGQGIRGNTIYF,TGTGCCAGCAGTTGGGGGCAGGGGATACGAGGAAACACCATATATTTT
NA,TRBV20-1,TRBJ1-2,TRBD1,CSATTGAGYTF,TGCAGTGCTACGACAGGGGCTGGCTACACCTTC
NA,TRBV14,TRBJ2-5,NA,CASSPRGRQETQYF,TGTGCCAGCAGCCCCCGAGGCAGACAAGAGACCCAGTACTTC
NA,TRBV27,TRBJ1-2,TRBD1,CATTPGTGATNYGYTF,TGTGCCACCACTCCCGGGACAGGTGCCACTAACTATGGCTACACCTTC
NA,TRBV28,TRBJ1-1,TRBD1,CASRIQGLNTEAFF,TGTGCCAGCAGGATACAGGGGCTGAACACTGAAGCTTTCTTT
NA,TRBV19,TRBJ2-2,NA,CASSNARASSTGELFF,TGTGCCAGTAGTAACGCGAGGGCTAGCTCCACCGGGGAGCTGTTTTTT
NA,TRBV6-1,TRBJ1-1,NA,CASSEGGVWNTEAFF,TGTGCCAGCAGTGAAGGGGGGGTTTGGAACACTGAAGCTTTCTTT
NA,TRBV6-1,TRBJ1-1,TRBD1,CASSRTGGSEAFF,TGTGCCAGCAGTAGGACAGGGGGATCTGAAGCTTTCTTT
NA,TRBV5-4,TRBJ1-5,TRBD1,CASSAGGLDQPQHF,TGTGCCAGCAGCGCAGGGGGGCTTGATCAGCCCCAGCATTTT
NA,TRBV4-2,TRBJ2-3,TRBD2,CASSQDTSGGPRTDTQYF,TGTGCCAGCAGCCAAGATACTAGCGGGGGTCCGCGCACAGATACGCAGTATTTT
NA,TRBV7-9,TRBJ2-5,TRBD1,CASSQRTGRETQYF,TGTGCCAGCAGCCAACGGACAGGGCGAGAGACCCAGTACTTC
NA,TRBV6-1,TRBJ1-4,NA,CASSGWRNEKLFF,TGTGCCAGCAGCGGCTGGCGGAATGAAAAACTGTTTTTT
few,TRBV5-8,TRBJ2-7,TRBD1,CASSQGGQSYEQYF,TGTGCCAGCAGCCAAGGGGGACAGTCCTACGAGCAGTACTTC
NA,TRBV19,TRBJ2-3,TRBD2,CASSIASGSTDTQYF,TGTGCCAGTAGTATTGCTAGCGGGAGCACAGATACGCAGTATTTT
NA,TRBV7-9,TRBJ1-2,NA,CASSLAQQEGGYTF,TGTGCCAGCAGCTTAGCGCAACAGGAGGGGGGCTACACCTTC
NA,TRBV7-6,TRBJ2-1,NA,CASSFGLPYNEQFF,TGTGCCAGCAGCTTCGGACTACCCTACAATGAGCAGTTCTTC
NA,TRBV6-1,TRBJ1-4,TRBD1,CASSSGGLIREKLFF,TGTGCCAGCAGTTCAGGGGGTTTGATTAGGGAAAAACTGTTTTTT
NA,TRBV30,TRBJ1-5,NA,CAWSPGQPNQPQHF,TGTGCCTGGAGCCCCGGACAGCCCAATCAGCCCCAGCATTTT
NA,TRBV13,TRBJ1-3,TRBD1,CASSLGLLRGEGNTIYF,TGTGCCAGCAGCTTAGGGTTGCTCAGGGGGGAAGGAAACACCATATATTTT
NA,TRBV30,TRBJ2-2,TRBD2,CAWSGAGGLPGELFF,TGTGCCTGGAGTGGGGCGGGGGGGCTCCCCGGGGAGCTGTTTTTT
NA,TRBV7-9,TRBJ2-7,NA,CASSEYGGSGVWLLSEQYF,TGTGCCAGCAGTGAGTATGGTGGTAGCGGCGTTTGGCTACTCTCCGAGCAGTACTTC
NA,TRBV5-1,TRBJ2-1,TRBD2,CASSVGLAGVRNEQFF,TGCGCCAGCAGCGTGGGACTAGCGGGGGTGAGGAATGAGCAGTTCTTC
NA,TRBV6-5,TRBJ1-1,NA,CASSYSAGNTEAFF,TGTGCCAGCAGTTACTCGGCGGGGAACACTGAAGCTTTCTTT
NA,TRBV2,TRBJ2-3,TRBD2,CASIAGAYTDTQYF,TGTGCCAGCATAGCGGGGGCCTACACAGATACGCAGTATTTT
NA,TRBV25-1,TRBJ1-2,TRBD1,CASSESGTGSTGYGYTF,TGTGCCAGCAGTGAGTCCGGGACAGGCTCTACCGGCTATGGCTACACCTTC
NA,TRBV5-4,TRBJ1-4,NA,CASSLMGGSSEKLFF,TGTGCCAGCAGCTTGATGGGGGGTTCTAGTGAAAAACTGTTTTTT
NA,TRBV28,TRBJ2-5,NA,CASSYMSGGDQYF,TGTGCCAGCAGTTATATGTCTGGCGGGGACCAGTACTTC
NA,TRBV12-2,TRBJ1-6,NA,CASRLALDSYGNSPLHF,TGTGCAAGTCGCTTAGCCTTGGACAGCTACGGAAATTCACCCCTCCACTTT
NA,TRBV5-4,TRBJ2-3,TRBD2,CASHLGGGAPDTQYF,TGTGCCAGCCATCTAGGCGGGGGGGCCCCAGATACGCAGTATTTT
NA,TRBV9,TRBJ2-3,NA,CASSLGATDTQYF,TGTGCCAGCAGCTTGGGAGCCACAGATACGCAGTATTTT
NA,TRBV6-6,TRBJ2-7,TRBD2,CASSFRGGGPNEQYF,TGTGCCAGCAGTTTTCGGGGGGGTGGCCCCAACGAGCAGTACTTC